The sample holds a few counts of the clone carrying this TCR beta chain. Antigen unknown. This may arise from a read error, as a much more abundant clone is one base away. The CDR3 is 14 residues long. Germline-derived CDR1 and CDR2 are DFQATT and SNEGSKA (reference sequence). V was cut by 3 bases and J by 12 bases, with 21 bases left in between. This entry comes from a study of regulatory T cells in long-lasting Graves disease. Sample time point: newly diagnosed GD, antithyroid drugs for less than 3 months. After RNA was extracted from PBMCs, the TCR library was made from it. Graves' disease diagnoses followed American Thyroid Association guidelines. Findings and limits, study-wide: Persistent Graves' disease cases displayed lower TCR diversity than newly diagnosed ones. Peripheral blood alone, not thyroid tissue, underwent study.

According to the study, TCR beta libraries were built with iRepertoire HTBI primers and CDR3-region Arm-PCR. Original processing notes: The study identified around 62 TRBV and 13 to 15 TRBJ segments across samples. One entry per CDR3 protein, called by TCRdb with MiXCR from the multiplex PCR reads. It is TCRdb's table, rather than the study itself, that gives the V and J calls and clone size. Among 400,000 to 500,000 distinct CDR3 sequences listed, 12% to 15% were seen once. This same sample was also taken into another study, of T cells in Graves' hyperthyroidism and ophthalmopathy.

This sequence originates from a woman in her forties or fifties with Graves disease. The sequencing here drew on peripheral blood mononuclear cells (PBMCs), taken at new diagnosis, from a patient treated with antithyroid drugs. The chain joins TRBV20-1 to TRBJ2-1; tentatively, D is TRBD1 or TRBD2 (6 bases each). The CDR3, as DNA: TGCAGTGCTAGGGAGGGACGGTATACCAGGGGGCAGTTCTTC. Protein product: CSAREGRYTRGQFF.